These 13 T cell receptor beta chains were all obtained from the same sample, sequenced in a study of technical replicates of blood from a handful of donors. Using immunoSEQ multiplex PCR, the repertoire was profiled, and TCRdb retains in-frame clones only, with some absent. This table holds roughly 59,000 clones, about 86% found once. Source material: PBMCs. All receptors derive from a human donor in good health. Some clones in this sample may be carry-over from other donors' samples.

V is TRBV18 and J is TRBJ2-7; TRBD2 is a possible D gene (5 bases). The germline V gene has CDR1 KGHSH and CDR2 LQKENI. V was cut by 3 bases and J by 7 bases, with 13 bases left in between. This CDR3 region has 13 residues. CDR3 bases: TGTGCCAGCTCACCGGGCACTAGTACAGAGCAGTACTTC. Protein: CASSPGTSTEQYF.

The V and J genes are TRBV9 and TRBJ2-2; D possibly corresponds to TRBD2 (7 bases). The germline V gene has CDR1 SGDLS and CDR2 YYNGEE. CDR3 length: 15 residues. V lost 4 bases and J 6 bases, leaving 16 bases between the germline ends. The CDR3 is CASSPVGGLAGELFF. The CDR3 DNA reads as TGTGCCAGCAGCCCTGTGGGGGGGCTGGCCGGGGAGCTGTTTTTT. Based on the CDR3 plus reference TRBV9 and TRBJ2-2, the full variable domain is DSGVTQTPKHLITATGQRVTLRCSPRSGDLSVYWYQQSLDQGLQFLIQYYNGEERAKGNILERFSAQQFPDLHSELNLSSLELGDSALYFCASSPVGGLAGELFFGEGSRLTVL.

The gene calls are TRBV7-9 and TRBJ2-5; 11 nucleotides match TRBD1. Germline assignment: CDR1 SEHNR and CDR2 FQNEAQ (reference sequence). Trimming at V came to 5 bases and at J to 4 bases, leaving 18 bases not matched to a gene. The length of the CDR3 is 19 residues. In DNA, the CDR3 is TGTGCCAGCAGCATGGGAGGGTCCCGGGACAGGGGGGCAAGAGAGACCCAGTACTTC. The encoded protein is CASSMGGSRDRGARETQYF.

The CDR3 loop reads CASSIAGAGYEQYF. The DNA for the CDR3 is TGTGCCAGTAGTATTGCGGGGGCTGGGTACGAGCAGTACTTC. V and J are TRBV19 and TRBJ2-7; D perhaps matches TRBD2 (7 bases). The germline V and J ends were trimmed by 3 bases and 4 bases, with 13 bases remaining between them. The CDR3 is made up of 14 amino acids. Germline assignment: CDR1 LNHDA and CDR2 SQIVND (reference sequence).

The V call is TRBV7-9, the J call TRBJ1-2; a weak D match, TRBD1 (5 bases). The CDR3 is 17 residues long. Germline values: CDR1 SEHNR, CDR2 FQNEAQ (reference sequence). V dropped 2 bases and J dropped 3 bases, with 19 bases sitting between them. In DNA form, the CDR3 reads TGTGCCAGCAGCTTATCTCGCGATTGGGGCGTTGACTATGGCTACACCTTC. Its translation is CASSLSRDWGVDYGYTF.

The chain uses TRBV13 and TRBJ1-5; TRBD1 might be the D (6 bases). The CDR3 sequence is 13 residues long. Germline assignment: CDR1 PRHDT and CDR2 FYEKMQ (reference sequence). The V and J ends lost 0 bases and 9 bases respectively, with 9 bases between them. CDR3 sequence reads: CASSLGRGGPQHF. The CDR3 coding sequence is TGTGCCAGCAGCTTAGGCAGGGGCGGGCCCCAGCATTTT.

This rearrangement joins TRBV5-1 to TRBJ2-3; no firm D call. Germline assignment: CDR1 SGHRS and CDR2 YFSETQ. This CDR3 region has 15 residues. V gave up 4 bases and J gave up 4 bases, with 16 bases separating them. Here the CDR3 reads CASSETTMAADTQYF. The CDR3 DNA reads TGCGCCAGCAGCGAAACGACCATGGCGGCAGATACGCAGTATTTT.

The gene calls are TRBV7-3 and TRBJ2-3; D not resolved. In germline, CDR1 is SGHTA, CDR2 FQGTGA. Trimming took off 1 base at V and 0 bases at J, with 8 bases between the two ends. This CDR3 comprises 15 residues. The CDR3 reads CASSLSEQSTDTQYF. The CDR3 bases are TGTGCCAGCAGCTTAAGTGAACAGAGCACAGATACGCAGTATTTT. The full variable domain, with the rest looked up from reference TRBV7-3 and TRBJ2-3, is GAGVSQTPSNKVTEKGKYVELRCDPISGHTALYWYRQSLGQGPEFLIYFQGTGAADDSGLPNDRFFAVRPEGSVSTLKIQRTERGDSAVYLCASSLSEQSTDTQYFGPGTRLTVL.

CDR3 DNA: TGTGCCAGCAGCCCCTATGCCACCGGGGAGCTGTTTTTT. Translation: CASSPYATGELFF. The genes are TRBV7-2 and TRBJ2-2; D is ambiguous. Germline-derived CDR1 and CDR2 are SGHTA and FQGNSA. CDR3 size: 13 residues. V lost 5 bases, J lost 4 bases, and 8 bases lay in between.

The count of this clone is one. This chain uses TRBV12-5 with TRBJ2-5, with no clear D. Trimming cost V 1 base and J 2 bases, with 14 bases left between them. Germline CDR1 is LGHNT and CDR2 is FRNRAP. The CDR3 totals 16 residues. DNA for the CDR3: TGTGCTAGTGGTTTGGATCTCTTCGGAGAACAAGAGACCCAGTACTTC. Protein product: CASGLDLFGEQETQYF.

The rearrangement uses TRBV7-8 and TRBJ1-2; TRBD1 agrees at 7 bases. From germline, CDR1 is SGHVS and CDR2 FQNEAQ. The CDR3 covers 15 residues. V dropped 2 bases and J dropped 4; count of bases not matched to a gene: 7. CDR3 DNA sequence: TGTGCCAGCAGCTTATTTGCCAGGGGGGTCTATGGCTACACCTTC. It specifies CASSLFARGVYGYTF.

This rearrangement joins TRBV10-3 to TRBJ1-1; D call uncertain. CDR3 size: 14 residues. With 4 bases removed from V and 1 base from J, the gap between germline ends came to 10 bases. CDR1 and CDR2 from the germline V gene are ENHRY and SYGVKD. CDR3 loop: CAISVGLWNTEAFF. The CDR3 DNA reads TGTGCCATCAGTGTGGGCCTATGGAACACTGAAGCTTTCTTT.

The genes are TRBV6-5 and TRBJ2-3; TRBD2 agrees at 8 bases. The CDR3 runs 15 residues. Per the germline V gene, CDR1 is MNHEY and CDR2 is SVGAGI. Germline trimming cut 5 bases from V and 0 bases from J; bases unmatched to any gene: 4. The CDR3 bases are TGTGCCAGCAGTCTGCGGGGGGTGAGCACAGATACGCAGTATTTT. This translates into CASSLRGVSTDTQYF.